This T cell receptor (beta chain) appears in the sequencing data of a study of read filtering for tumor transcriptome and immune sequencing. Study context: Transcriptome libraries were built from DNase-treated RNA. Study-wide results and limits: In IR-seq, single-read clonotypes were 65% to 90% of clonotypes but around 3.4% of reads. This fraction held mixed bone marrow immune cells after CD138-negative sorting.

This clonotype occurred many times. Antigen: not known. Germline V gene data show CDR1 as DFQATT and CDR2 as SNEGSKA (reference sequence). After removal of 6 bases from V and 11 bases from J, the junction contained 15 bases not matched to a gene. The CDR3 is 13 amino acids. Sampling of bone marrow took place during active disease in every patient. The library was built from about 0.4 ug RNA with molecular barcoded adaptors for alpha/delta and beta/gamma chains. TCRdb reprocessed the reads with MiXCR, giving one entry per CDR3 protein. This table has about 24,000 distinct CDR3 sequences, around a fifth appearing once.

This chain uses TRBV20-1 with TRBJ1-2; 7 nucleotides agree with TRBD1. Sequenced sample: a population of CD138-negative cells sorted from bone marrow. The clonotype originates from a donor at least 40 years old with multiple myeloma. The CDR3 reads CSADQPGQKGYTF. The CDR3 region has the DNA TGCAGTGCAGACCAGCCGGGACAGAAGGGTTACACCTTC.